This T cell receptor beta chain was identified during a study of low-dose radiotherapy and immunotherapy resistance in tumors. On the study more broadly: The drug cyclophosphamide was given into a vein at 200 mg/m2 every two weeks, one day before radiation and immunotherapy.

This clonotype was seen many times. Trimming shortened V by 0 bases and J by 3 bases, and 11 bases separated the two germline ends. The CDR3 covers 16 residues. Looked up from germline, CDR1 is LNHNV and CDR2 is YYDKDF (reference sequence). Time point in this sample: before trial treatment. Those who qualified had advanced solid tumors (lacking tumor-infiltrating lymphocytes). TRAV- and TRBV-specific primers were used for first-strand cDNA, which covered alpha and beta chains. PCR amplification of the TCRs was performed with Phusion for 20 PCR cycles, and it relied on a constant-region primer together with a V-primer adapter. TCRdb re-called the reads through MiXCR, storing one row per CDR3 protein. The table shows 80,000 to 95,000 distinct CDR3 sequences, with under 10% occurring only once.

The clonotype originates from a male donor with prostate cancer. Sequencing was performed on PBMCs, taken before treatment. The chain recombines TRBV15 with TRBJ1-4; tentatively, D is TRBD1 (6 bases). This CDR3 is CATSRDGRGANEKLFF. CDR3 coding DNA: TGTGCCACCAGCAGAGATGGAAGGGGGGCTAATGAAAAACTGTTTTTT.